This T cell receptor beta chain originates from a study of CD8+ T cells in alopecia areata. The study's findings and limits: Researchers report lesional scalp, most notably alopecia totalis/universalis, outstripped normal scalp in clonality.

As for treatment: oral pan-JAK inhibitor, 5-10 mg twice daily. RNA extraction was followed by reverse transcription into cDNA, which acted as the sequencing template. Repertoires were generated with immunoSEQ multiplex PCR, while TCRdb's copy carries only in-frame clones and drops some. The repertoire holds a few hundred thousand clones, with around two fifths as singletons. The sample holds a few counts of this clone. Its antigen remains unidentified. The germline gene is not matched at one end of the junction; a read error may be the cause. Germline assignment: CDR1 GTSNPN and CDR2 SVGIG (reference sequence). There are 14 residues in the CDR3.

The receptor's source is a human donor with alopecia areata. This sequence joins TRBV30 and TRBJ1-2, with 7 bases fitting TRBD1. The source was CD4+ T cells sorted from blood, collected at roughly week 30, from a patient treated with tofacitinib. The CDR3: CAWSVPSTGKVSLF. In nucleotides, the CDR3 is TGTGCCTGGAGTGTCCCGTCGACAGGGAAGGTCTCCCTCTTC.